The clone carrying this T cell receptor (beta chain) was counted only a few times. This sample was included in a study of radiotherapy plus CTLA-4 blockade in lung cancer. V shed 3 bases, J shed 5 bases, and the junction held 10 bases outside the gene matches. Per germline, CDR1 SGHRS and CDR2 YFSETQ. The CDR3 length is 16 residues. The protocol was immunoSEQ multiplex PCR, while the TCRdb copy is restricted to in-frame clones and leaves out a portion. Here the sample spans about 120,000 clones, about 83% being singletons. The receptor was isolated from a human donor with non-small cell lung cancer who had a partial response to radiotherapy plus ipilimumab. The J gene is TRBJ2-2, the V gene TRBV5-1; 7 positions agree with TRBD2. Sequencing used peripheral blood, obtained from a patient treated with radiotherapy plus ipilimumab. CDR3 amino acids: CASSSPGGVQTGELFF. The CDR3 region has the DNA TGCGCCAGCAGCTCCCCGGGGGGAGTACAGACCGGGGAGCTGTTTTTT.